Presented here are 6 T cell receptor beta chains from one specimen sequenced in a study of a mutant IDH1 vaccine in newly diagnosed glioma. Their target antigens are unknown. Only in-frame clones appear in the TCRdb table, and some are missing; sequencing was by immunoSEQ multiplex PCR. Here the sample spans 58,000 or so clones, roughly four fifths being singletons. This sample's time point: week 47, end of study. What each vaccine dose contained was 300 ug of mutant IDH1 20-mer peptide, accompanied by topical imiquimod. Material: PBMCs, obtained from a glioma patient whose treatment included an IDH1 peptide vaccine. The origin of the receptors is a woman in her fifties or sixties with glioma.

V gene TRBV7-2 combines with J gene TRBJ2-1; TRBD1 is a possible D gene (7 bases). V dropped 1 base and J dropped 2 bases, with 12 bases sitting between them. The CDR3 totals 16 residues. Germline assignment: CDR1 SGHTA and CDR2 FQGNSA. The CDR3 nucleotides are TGTGCCAGCAGCTTAGGCGGAGGGGGCCCCTACAATGAGCAGTTCTTC. This encodes CASSLGGGGPYNEQFF. The full variable domain, rest sourced from reference TRBV7-2 and TRBJ2-1, is GAGVSQSPSNKVTEKGKDVELRCDPISGHTALYWYRQSLGQGLEFLIYFQGNSAPDKSGLPSDRFSAERTGGSVSTLTIQRTQQEDSAVYLCASSLGGGGPYNEQFFGPGTRLTVL.

This clone was counted between two and nine times. V and J are TRBV7-8 and TRBJ1-2; no firm D call. Germline values: CDR1 SGHVS, CDR2 FQNEAQ. The CDR3 has 14 residues. Trimming shortened V by 5 bases and J by 0 bases, and 10 bases separated the two germline ends. DNA for the CDR3: TGTGCCAGCAGCCTAACTCTAGCTAACTATGGCTACACCTTC. This codes for CASSLTLANYGYTF.

This chain links TRBV6-6 with TRBJ1-2, with TRBD1 matching 7 bases. Germline trimming cut 3 bases from V and 5 bases from J; bases unmatched to any gene: 6. The length of the CDR3 is 14 residues. Per the germline V gene, CDR1 is MNHNY and CDR2 is SVGAGI (reference sequence). The CDR3: CASSYGDSLYGYTF. Here the CDR3 DNA reads TGTGCCAGCAGTTATGGGGACAGCTTGTATGGCTACACCTTC.

This clone was observed a few times. The chain combines TRBV29-1 with TRBJ2-2; D is undetermined. Germline V gene sequence: CDR1 SQVTM, CDR2 ANQGSEA. Trimming removed 3 bases at V and 0 bases at J, with 5 bases between. The CDR3 contains 13 residues. CDR3 sequence: CSVEVANTGELFF. The CDR3 DNA reads TGCAGCGTTGAGGTCGCGAACACCGGGGAGCTGTTTTTT.

The J gene is TRBJ1-2, the V gene TRBV7-2; 11 nucleotides match TRBD1. The V gene end was trimmed by 6 bases and the J gene end by 1 base; junction bases not matched to a gene: 10. Per the germline V gene, CDR1 is SGHTA and CDR2 is FQGNSA. The CDR3 extends over 17 amino acids. The CDR3 coding sequence is TGTGCCAGCAGACGGACAGGGGGCGCAGATCTTAACTATGGCTACACCTTC. Protein sequence: CASRRTGGADLNYGYTF.

The rearrangement uses TRBV19 and TRBJ1-1, with TRBD1 identical over 8 bases. Germline values: CDR1 LNHDA, CDR2 SQIVND (reference sequence). This CDR3 has 13 amino acids. The V gene end was trimmed by 6 bases and the J gene end by 1 base; junction bases not matched to a gene: 1. The CDR3 nucleotides read TGTGCCAGTAGCCAGGGGGCGAACACTGAAGCTTTCTTT. As protein: CASSQGANTEAFF.